Listed here is a single T cell receptor beta chain. Assignment of participants to cohorts was predicated upon participant-reported clinical history. V dropped 1 base and J dropped 5 bases, with 8 bases sitting between them. The CDR3 has 13 amino acids. Germline CDR1 SGHAT, CDR2 FQNNGV. This record comes from a study of blood T cell repertoires in COVID-19. On the study more broadly: The United States, Italy and Spain were the sources of the acute and convalescent COVID-19 samples.

The repertoire was sequenced with immunoSEQ multiplex PCR; TCRdb's copy has only in-frame clones and lacks some. The sample gives over 200,000 clones, about 88% of which show up once; roughly 4.9% is in the top ten. This chain links TRBV11-2 with TRBJ1-1; D unresolved. Sequencing was done on a sample of PBMCs or T cells enriched from blood (not recorded which). This receptor was identified in a woman in her 30s who had been exposed to COVID-19. The chain's CDR3 is CASSLVARTEAFF. In DNA form, the CDR3 reads TGTGCCAGCAGCTTAGTGGCCAGAACTGAAGCTTTCTTT.